One and the same sample provided the 30 T cell receptor beta chains below, sequenced in a study of regulatory T cells in long-lasting Graves disease. As to time point: persistent/refractory GD, antithyroid drugs over 5 years with positive TRAb. The TCR library was made from RNA that had been extracted from PBMCs in TRIzol. Researchers made TCR beta libraries by using iRepertoire HTBI primers and running Arm-PCR on CDR3 regions. TCRdb passed the multiplex PCR reads through MiXCR, listing each CDR3 protein once. The table has 300,000 to 350,000 distinct CDR3 sequences, 20% seen once. Material: peripheral blood mononuclear cells (PBMCs), obtained when the disease was refractory, from a patient treated with antithyroid drugs. These TCRs come from a female donor with Graves disease.

The gene calls are TRBV10-3 and TRBJ2-7; the D gene is possibly TRBD1 (6 bases). This CDR3 is 14 amino acids long. Trimming stripped 1 base from V and 2 bases from J, with 9 bases between. CDR1 is ENHRY, CDR2 SYGVKD, per germline. Written as DNA, the CDR3 is TGTGCCATCAGTGAGTACCAGGGGACCTACGAGCAGTACTTC. It encodes CAISEYQGTYEQYF.

This clonotype was found a few times. J is TRBJ1-4 and V is TRBV5-1; D might be TRBD1 (5 bases). V was pared by 2 bases and J by 6 bases, with 14 bases between. The CDR3 extends over 15 amino acids. Germline V gene lookup returns CDR1 SGHRS and CDR2 YFSETQ. The CDR3, as DNA: TGCGCCAGCAGCTTTTCAGGGATGGGAGATGAAAAACTGTTTTTT. Protein product: CASSFSGMGDEKLFF.

In this sample, this clonotype turned up many times. The rearrangement uses TRBV2 and TRBJ1-2; D unresolved. CDR1 and CDR2 (germline): SNHLY, FYNNEI. V was clipped by 10 bases and J by 5 bases, with 14 bases between them. This CDR3 has 12 residues. CDR3 sequence reads: CANKFGLYGYTF. The CDR3 DNA follows: TGTGCCAACAAGTTTGGACTGTATGGCTACACCTTC.

In this sample, this clonotype turned up a few times. This chain joins TRBV15 and TRBJ1-1; 7 bases agree with TRBD1. Germline V lookup: CDR1 LNHNV, CDR2 YYDKDF (reference sequence). The CDR3 runs to 13 residues. V lost 5 bases and J lost 5; bases outside the gene matches: 5. CDR3 region: CATSLIQGTEAFF. The CDR3 DNA follows: TGTGCCACCAGCCTTATACAGGGGACTGAAGCTTTCTTT.

The table lists this clonotype with many counts. This chain uses TRBV2 with TRBJ2-7; possible D gene TRBD1, 6 bases. Germline CDR1 and CDR2: SNHLY and FYNNEI. Trimming left V 9 bases short and J 2 bases short, with 17 bases between. This CDR3 has 14 amino acids. This chain's CDR3 is CASLYLGHTYEQYF. In DNA, the CDR3 is TGTGCCAGTCTCTACCTGGGACATACCTACGAGCAGTACTTC.

This chain connects TRBV7-3 to TRBJ2-1; 9 bases are shared with TRBD2. With V trimmed by 6 bases and J by 3 bases, 3 bases remained unmatched. Germline-derived CDR1 and CDR2 are SGHTA and FQGTGA. The CDR3 consists of 14 residues. CDR3 protein: CASSRTSDYNEQFF. CDR3 DNA: TGTGCCAGCAGTAGGACTAGCGACTACAATGAGCAGTTCTTC.

This chain links TRBV4-1 with TRBJ2-7; 10 bases fit TRBD2. This CDR3 spans 16 amino acids. J lost 0 bases, V lost 1 base, and 3 bases had no gene match. Germline-derived CDR1 and CDR2 are MGHRA and YSYEKL. For the CDR3, the DNA is TGCGCCAGCAGCCAAGGGGCTAGCGGGAGCTCCTACGAGCAGTACTTC. Translation gives CASSQGASGSSYEQYF.

The V and J genes are TRBV7-2 and TRBJ2-7, with TRBD2 as a possible D gene (5 bases). CDR3 length equals 12 residues. The germline V and J ends were trimmed by 6 bases and 5 bases, with 11 bases remaining between them. The germline gives CDR1 SGHTA, CDR2 FQGNSA. The CDR3 region is CASRTRGDEQYF. The CDR3 DNA follows: TGTGCCAGCAGAACCCGGGGAGACGAGCAGTACTTC.

In this sample, this clonotype turned up many times. This chain uses TRBV29-1 with TRBJ2-7; no firm D call. V dropped 5 bases and J dropped 5 bases, with 13 bases sitting between them. The CDR3 is 12 amino acids. Germline CDR1 reads SQVTM; CDR2 reads ANQGSEA. DNA of the CDR3: TGCAGCGTTTGGATCGGTGGGGACGAGCAGTACTTC. This codes for CSVWIGGDEQYF.

V usage is TRBV5-6 and J usage is TRBJ1-1, with TRBD1 matching 7 bases. This CDR3 region has 12 residues. Looked up from germline, CDR1 is SGHDT and CDR2 is YYEEEE. The V segment lost 5 bases and the J segment 7 bases; nucleotides outside the gene matches: 5. This CDR3 is CASRQYRGEAFF. CDR3 nucleotide sequence: TGTGCCAGCAGACAGTACAGGGGTGAAGCTTTCTTT.

This chain joins TRBV5-4 and TRBJ1-2; unclear D gene. The germline V gene has CDR1 SGHNT and CDR2 YYREEE (reference sequence). The V end lost 0 bases, the J end lost 8 bases, and 14 bases lay between the germline ends. CDR3 size: 14 residues. The CDR3 DNA reads TGTGCCAGCAGCTTGGGGCCGGGCCCAAGGGGCTACACCTTC. It yields the protein CASSLGPGPRGYTF.

The chain recombines TRBV27 with TRBJ2-1; TRBD2 agrees at 10 bases. Per the germline V gene, CDR1 is MNHEY and CDR2 is SMNVEV (reference sequence). Trimming removed 1 base from V and 14 bases from J; junction bases left unmatched: 8. CDR3 length equals 14 residues. The CDR3 loop is CASSLWASGRSEFF. The CDR3 DNA is TGTGCCAGCAGTTTATGGGCTAGCGGGAGATCTGAGTTCTTC.

This chain links TRBV20-1 with TRBJ1-4; TRBD1 matches at 9 bases. Germline V lookup: CDR1 DFQATT, CDR2 SNEGSKA (reference sequence). This CDR3 region has 14 residues. Trimming took 3 bases from V and 8 from J; bases not matched to a gene: 7. CDR3 sequence: CSARAGTGHEKLFF. CDR3 DNA sequence: TGCAGTGCTAGGGCCGGGACAGGGCACGAAAAACTGTTTTTT.

This clonotype was seen many times. This chain links TRBV20-1 with TRBJ1-4; D is uncertain. Per germline, CDR1 DFQATT and CDR2 SNEGSKA (reference sequence). The CDR3 length is 16 residues. V lost 2 bases and J 3 bases, leaving 16 bases between the germline ends. CDR3: CSARPTTRGSNEKLFF. The CDR3 coding sequence is TGCAGTGCTAGACCTACCACCCGAGGGTCTAATGAAAAACTGTTTTTT.

This clonotype has a handful of counts. This sequence joins TRBV11-3 and TRBJ2-2; D call uncertain. Germline V gene data show CDR1 as SGHNT and CDR2 as YENEEA. Trimming stripped 4 bases from V and 3 bases from J, with 6 bases between. CDR3 size: 13 residues. In DNA, the CDR3 is TGTGCCAGCAGCTCCCGATACACCGGGGAGCTGTTTTTT. As protein: CASSSRYTGELFF.

This chain joins TRBV6-9 and TRBJ2-2; no definite D call. Trimming took 3 bases from V and 6 from J, leaving 5 bases between them. The length of the CDR3 is 12 residues. The germline CDR1 and CDR2 sequences are MNHGY and SVAAGI. The CDR3 sequence is CASSYFAGELFF. CDR3 DNA sequence: TGTGCCAGCAGTTACTTTGCCGGGGAGCTGTTTTTT.

In its sample, this clonotype was seen many times. The CDR3 coding sequence is TGTGCCAGCAGTCGCAGCGGCCCCGGGTATGGCTACACCTTC. This translates into CASSRSGPGYGYTF. The rearrangement uses TRBV2 and TRBJ1-2, with unresolved D. Germline assignment: CDR1 SNHLY and CDR2 FYNNEI. V gave up 5 bases and J gave up 5 bases, with 15 bases separating them. There are 14 residues in the CDR3.

V and J are TRBV5-1 and TRBJ1-3; D is possibly TRBD1 (6 bases). This CDR3 spans 16 amino acids. Per the germline V gene, CDR1 is SGHRS and CDR2 is YFSETQ. V gave up 4 bases and J gave up 0 bases, with 14 bases separating them. CDR3 sequence reads: CASSEGQITSGNTIYF. In DNA, the CDR3 is TGCGCCAGCAGCGAAGGACAGATCACCTCTGGAAACACCATATATTTT.

Ten or more counts support this clonotype. This rearrangement joins TRBV5-6 to TRBJ2-5, with 10 bases fitting TRBD1. V gave up 0 bases and J gave up 3 bases; unmatched junction bases: 5. Germline V CDR1 and CDR2: SGHDT, YYEEEE. The CDR3 contains 16 residues. The CDR3 loop is CASSLDPGQGKETQYF. CDR3 DNA sequence: TGTGCCAGCAGCTTGGATCCGGGACAGGGGAAAGAGACCCAGTACTTC.

In this sample, this clonotype turned up many times. V usage is TRBV6-5 and J usage is TRBJ1-5; possible D gene TRBD1, 6 bases. This CDR3 contains 14 residues. Trimming took 2 bases from V and 7 from J, leaving 12 bases between them. Germline V gives CDR1 MNHEY, CDR2 SVGAGI. CDR3 in DNA: TGTGCCAGCAGTTACAGGGGGTTAGGCCAGCCCCAGCATTTT. Translation gives CASSYRGLGQPQHF.

This clonotype was recorded at least ten times. This chain connects TRBV27 to TRBJ2-4; 12 bases fit TRBD2. Per germline, CDR1 MNHEY and CDR2 SMNVEV (reference sequence). The CDR3 spans 18 residues. V lost 6 bases, J lost 1 base, and 10 bases stayed unmatched. The CDR3 DNA follows: TGTGCCAGCAGCAGACTAGCGGGAGTTGGAGGGGCCAAAAACATTCAGTACTTC. The encoded protein is CASSRLAGVGGAKNIQYF.

In this sample, this clonotype turned up a few times. Possible read error: a much larger clone is one base away. A read error is likely, as this CDR3 ends without the conserved phenylalanine or tryptophan. The genes are TRBV28 and TRBJ2-7, with unresolved D. Trimming left V 5 bases short and J 3 bases short, with 14 bases between. Germline V gene lookup returns CDR1 MDHEN and CDR2 SYDVKM. This CDR3 is 14 amino acids long. The DNA for the CDR3 is TGTGCCAGCAGTAACTGGAGAACCAACTACGAGCAGTACTCC. Its protein is CASSNWRTNYEQYS.

At least ten counts were recorded for this clonotype. In DNA form, the CDR3 reads TGTGCCAGCAGTTTCAGAGATACTAATGAAAAACTGTTTTTT. Translated: CASSFRDTNEKLFF. The chain is built from TRBV12-3 or TRBV12-4 and TRBJ1-4, with no clear D. The CDR3 extends over 14 amino acids. V lost 3 bases and J lost 2, with 7 bases in between.

Ten or more counts support this clonotype. V and J are TRBV27 and TRBJ1-1; possibly TRBD1 for D (5 bases). CDR1 is MNHEY, CDR2 SMNVEV, per germline (reference sequence). V was cut by 2 bases and J by 7 bases, with 11 bases left in between. The CDR3 contains 13 residues. This CDR3 is CASSLRRGSEAFF. The CDR3 DNA follows: TGTGCCAGCAGTTTACGGAGGGGAAGTGAAGCTTTCTTT.

This clonotype is a singleton in its sample. A much larger clone lies a single base off, so this may be a read error. The V call is TRBV20-1, the J call TRBJ1-2, with a tentative D call TRBD1 (5 bases). Germline-derived CDR1 and CDR2 are DFQATT and SNEGSKA (reference sequence). The CDR3 loop spans 11 amino acids. V was cut by 3 bases and J by 8 bases, with 10 bases left in between. The CDR3 DNA reads as TGCAGTGCTAGGGGGCGAGGGGGCTACACCTTC. This gives the protein CSARGRGGYTF.

This clonotype was counted a few times. The CDR3: CASSLVSGQGRETQYF. The CDR3 coding sequence is TGTGCCAGCAGCTTAGTCAGTGGACAGGGACGGGAGACCCAGTACTTC. V and J are TRBV7-9 and TRBJ2-5; TRBD1 matches at 8 bases. The germline gives CDR1 SEHNR, CDR2 FQNEAQ (reference sequence). The junction had 9 bases not matched to a gene; V was cut back by 1 base and J by 5 bases. The CDR3 contains 16 residues.

This clonotype was counted a few times. The rearrangement joins TRBV7-2 to TRBJ2-3, with D maybe TRBD2 (5 bases). This CDR3 spans 14 amino acids. With 1 base removed from V and 3 bases from J, the gap between germline ends came to 8 bases. The germline V gene has CDR1 SGHTA and CDR2 FQGNSA. The CDR3 loop is CASSLVPGTDTQYF. DNA of the CDR3: TGTGCCAGCAGCTTAGTTCCGGGGACAGATACGCAGTATTTT.

To note about this clonotype: A single base separates this from a much larger clone, so it may be a read error. The CDR3 does not end in the conserved phenylalanine or tryptophan, so this is likely a read error. The J gene is TRBJ2-5, the V gene TRBV28; TRBD1 or TRBD2 may be the D gene (6 bases each). The J call may not be correct, given that the DNA end is closer to TRBJ2-7. Germline loops: CDR1 MDHEN, CDR2 SYDVKM. The CDR3 spans 19 residues. The CDR3 bases are TGTGCCAGCACCGACCTAGGGGGGCGGGTTTCTACCCTACACTACGAGCAGTACTCC. Protein: CASTDLGGRVSTLHYEQYS.

The chain uses TRBV20-1 and TRBJ1-4; D not certain. Per the germline V gene, CDR1 is DFQATT and CDR2 is SNEGSKA (reference sequence). The CDR3 consists of 13 residues. V was shortened by 6 bases and J by 3 bases, with 11 bases between the two germline ends. In DNA, the CDR3 is TGCAGTGCCGGCGGGTCGGCTAATGAAAAACTGTTTTTT. It codes for CSAGGSANEKLFF.

The gene calls are TRBV4-3 and TRBJ1-5; D remains unclear. Trimming removed 1 base from V and 4 bases from J, with 8 bases in between. CDR3 size: 14 residues. CDR1 and CDR2 (germline): LGHNA, YSLEER. CDR3 sequence: CASSQGTINQPQHF. The CDR3 DNA reads as TGCGCCAGCAGCCAAGGTACCATAAATCAGCCCCAGCATTTT.